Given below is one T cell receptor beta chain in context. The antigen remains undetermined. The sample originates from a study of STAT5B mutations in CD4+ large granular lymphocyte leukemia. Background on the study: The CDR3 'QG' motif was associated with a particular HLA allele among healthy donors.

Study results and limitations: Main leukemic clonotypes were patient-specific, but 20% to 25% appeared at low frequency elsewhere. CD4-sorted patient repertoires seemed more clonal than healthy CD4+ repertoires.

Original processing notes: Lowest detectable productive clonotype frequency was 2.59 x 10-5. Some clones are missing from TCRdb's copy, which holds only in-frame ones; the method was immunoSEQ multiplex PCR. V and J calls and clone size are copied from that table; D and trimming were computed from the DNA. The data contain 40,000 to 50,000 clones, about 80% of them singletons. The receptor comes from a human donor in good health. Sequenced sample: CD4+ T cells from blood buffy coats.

CDR3 nucleotide sequence: TGCGCCAGCAGCTTGGACAGGGCCGAAGAGACCCAGTACTTC. This gives the protein CASSLDRAEETQYF. The V call is TRBV5-1, the J call TRBJ2-5; D perhaps matches TRBD1 (6 bases). This CDR3 is built from 14 residues. Germline lookup yields CDR1 SGHRS and CDR2 YFSETQ. Trimming removed 0 bases at V and 3 bases at J, with 9 bases between.